Listed here are 30 T cell receptor beta chains from one sample, sequenced in a study of T cell repertoires in cytomegalovirus infection. Antigen specificity for these receptors is unknown. TCRdb used MiXCR to reprocess the reads, holding one entry per CDR3 protein. In the table there are a few hundred thousand distinct CDR3 sequences, approximately 40% of which are singletons. The specimen was cultured PBMCs, collected from culture after CMV antigen stimulation. These receptors all come from a human donor in good health (CMV status not recorded). Some clones in this sample may be carry-over from other donors' samples.

This chain uses TRBV5-1 with TRBJ2-3; 7 bases match TRBD1. Germline V gives CDR1 SGHRS, CDR2 YFSETQ. This CDR3 contains 16 residues. J was trimmed by 0 bases and V by 4 bases; bases with no gene match: 8. CDR3 sequence reads: CASSHGDRVSTDTQYF. The CDR3 DNA is TGCGCCAGCAGCCACGGAGACAGGGTCAGCACAGATACGCAGTATTTT.

The chain has TRBV5-4 and TRBJ1-2; D ambiguous. This CDR3 comprises 15 residues. The V end lost 1 base, the J end lost 6 bases, and 16 bases lay between the germline ends. Germline CDR1 is SGHNT and CDR2 is YYREEE (reference sequence). CDR3 sequence (DNA): TGTGCCAGCAGCTTGTCCTATGGTAGATTCGATGGCTACACCTTC. Its protein is CASSLSYGRFDGYTF.

This clonotype was recorded a few times. The chain recombines TRBV6-2 or TRBV6-3 with TRBJ2-2; a weak D match, TRBD1 (6 bases). V was cut by 7 bases and J by 4 bases, with 13 bases left in between. Germline CDR1 and CDR2: MNHEY and SVGEGT. This CDR3 contains 14 residues. The DNA for the CDR3 is TGTGCCAGCACTATAAGGACAGTCACCGGGGAGCTGTTTTTT. This gives the protein CASTIRTVTGELFF.

There are a few counts of this clonotype. The J gene is TRBJ1-5, the V gene TRBV2; D might be TRBD1 (6 bases). CDR1 is SNHLY, CDR2 FYNNEI, per germline. The V end was cut by 7 bases, the J end by 3 bases, with 19 bases between. The CDR3 extends over 16 amino acids. The CDR3 DNA follows: TGTGCCAGCACGGAGTCCCCCGGACAGAACAATCAGCCCCAGCATTTT. Translating it yields CASTESPGQNNQPQHF.

This clonotype was seen only a few times. The rearrangement links TRBV28 to TRBJ1-6; tentatively, D is TRBD1 (5 bases). Germline CDR1 reads MDHEN; CDR2 reads SYDVKM. The V gene lost 4 bases and the J gene lost 10 bases, with 14 bases spanning the gap. CDR3 length equals 14 residues. The chain's CDR3 is CASSSQDSPSPLHF. The CDR3 DNA reads as TGTGCCAGCAGTTCCCAAGACAGTCCCTCACCCCTCCACTTT. The full variable domain, rest sourced from reference TRBV28 and TRBJ1-6, is DVKVTQSSRYLVKRTGEKVFLECVQDMDHENMFWYRQDPGLGLRLIYFSYDVKMKEKGDIPEGYSVSREKKERFSLILESASTNQTSMYLCASSSQDSPSPLHFGNGTRLTVT.

This clonotype was observed once. J is TRBJ2-1 and V is TRBV27; weak D call: TRBD2 (7 bases). The germline CDR1 and CDR2 sequences are MNHEY and SMNVEV (reference sequence). The CDR3 consists of 14 residues. Trimming pared 10 bases from V and 4 bases from J, leaving 17 bases between. The CDR3 protein is CATSPGGGYNEQFF. The CDR3 DNA reads TGTGCCACCTCCCCGGGGGGCGGTTACAATGAGCAGTTCTTC.

The V and J genes are TRBV7-6 and TRBJ2-1; TRBD2 matches at 7 bases. Trimming took 5 bases from V and 0 from J; bases not matched to a gene: 4. CDR3 length equals 15 residues. Germline lookup yields CDR1 SGHVS and CDR2 FNYEAQ. As DNA, the CDR3 is TGTGCCAGCAGCCCCGGGACTAACTCCTACAATGAGCAGTTCTTC. Translation: CASSPGTNSYNEQFF. The full variable domain, in which reference TRBV7-6 and TRBJ2-1 provide the parts outside the CDR3, is GAGVSQSPRYKVTKRGQDVALRCDPISGHVSLYWYRQALGQGPEFLTYFNYEAQQDKSGLPNDRFSAERPEGSISTLTIQRTEQRDSAMYRCASSPGTNSYNEQFFGPGTRLTVL.

CDR3 in DNA: TGTGCCAGCAGCTTCGAGCGGGGCTACGAGCAGTACTTC. As protein: CASSFERGYEQYF. The rearrangement uses TRBV7-2 and TRBJ2-7, with 7 bases aligning to TRBD2. J was trimmed by 3 bases and V by 3 bases; bases with no gene match: 2. The CDR3 is 13 amino acids. Germline V CDR1 and CDR2: SGHTA, FQGNSA.

The CDR3 spells CASRGDEALYNEQFF. As DNA, the CDR3 is TGTGCCAGCCGCGGAGACGAGGCCCTCTACAATGAGCAGTTCTTC. J is TRBJ2-1 and V is TRBV7-2, with D uncertain. The germline CDR1 and CDR2 sequences are SGHTA and FQGNSA. The V and J ends lost 8 bases and 3 bases respectively, with 17 bases between them. The CDR3 length is 15 residues.

The V call is TRBV15, the J call TRBJ1-2; D unresolved. CDR3 length equals 13 residues. Trimming took 1 base from V and 3 from J, leaving 6 bases between them. The germline CDR1 and CDR2 sequences are LNHNV and YYDKDF (reference sequence). CDR3 region: CATSRAPYYGYTF. CDR3 coding DNA: TGTGCCACCAGCAGAGCCCCTTACTATGGCTACACCTTC. The full variable domain, completed using reference TRBV15 and TRBJ1-2, is DAMVIQNPRYQVTQFGKPVTLSCSQTLNHNVMYWYQQKSSQAPKLLFHYYDKDFNNEADTPDNFQSRRPNTSFCFLDIRSPGLGDTAMYLCATSRAPYYGYTFGSGTRLTVV.

The chain has TRBV7-2 and TRBJ2-3, with 15 bases fitting TRBD2. Germline CDR1 SGHTA, CDR2 FQGNSA. The CDR3 is made up of 19 amino acids. The J segment lost 4 bases and the V segment lost 6 bases, leaving 14 bases of the junction unmatched. CDR3 DNA sequence: TGTGCCAGCAGATTGCGGCCCGGGACTAGCGGGGGGACCGCAGATACGCAGTATTTT. Translating gives CASRLRPGTSGGTADTQYF.

The chain joins TRBV19 to TRBJ1-1; D is uncertain. The CDR3 extends over 12 amino acids. Germline-derived CDR1 and CDR2 are LNHDA and SQIVND (reference sequence). The ends were cut back, 2 bases at V and 5 bases at J, with 6 bases in the middle. The CDR3 bases are TGTGCCAGTAGTATATGGGGTACTGAAGCTTTCTTT. This sequence encodes CASSIWGTEAFF.

CDR3 region: CASSFPRPTGELFF. The CDR3 DNA sequence: TGTGCCAGCAGCTTTCCCCGTCCCACCGGGGAGCTGTTTTTT. This chain joins TRBV7-9 and TRBJ2-2; no clear D. Germline assignment: CDR1 SEHNR and CDR2 FQNEAQ (reference sequence). V gave up 3 bases and J gave up 4 bases, with 9 bases separating them. CDR3 length: 14 amino acids.

The chain combines TRBV3-1 with TRBJ1-1, with D hard to call. Germline lookup yields CDR1 LGHDT and CDR2 YNNKEL (reference sequence). V shed 6 bases and J shed 8 bases, with 13 bases lying between them. This CDR3 is built from 12 residues. Here the CDR3 DNA reads TGTGCCAGCAGTAACACGCGCCGGGAAGCTTTCTTT. This translates into CASSNTRREAFF.

The rearrangement links TRBV5-4 to TRBJ1-1, with 7 positions matching TRBD1. V was pared by 4 bases and J by 7 bases, with 13 bases of the junction left unmatched. This CDR3 region has 15 residues. Looked up from germline, CDR1 is SGHNT and CDR2 is YYREEE (reference sequence). The chain's CDR3 is CASSKQRGGPHEAFF. DNA of the CDR3: TGTGCCAGCAGCAAACAACGAGGGGGCCCCCATGAAGCTTTCTTT.

V and J are TRBV7-9 and TRBJ2-7, with D possibly being TRBD2 (6 bases). V dropped 5 bases and J dropped 9 bases, with 20 bases sitting between them. CDR1 is SEHNR, CDR2 FQNEAQ, per germline (reference sequence). This CDR3 has 14 residues. The CDR3 region is CASSDSGELRGQYF. Written as DNA, the CDR3 is TGTGCCAGCAGCGACTCGGGAGAACTACGAGGGCAGTACTTC. Supplemented by reference TRBV7-9 and TRBJ2-7, the full variable domain reads DTGVSQNPRHKITKRGQNVTFRCDPISEHNRLYWYRQTLGQGPEFLTYFQNEAQLEKSRLLSDRFSAERPKGSFSTLEIQRTEQGDSAMYLCASSDSGELRGQYFGPGTRLTVT.

V usage is TRBV5-1 and J usage is TRBJ1-6; 7 bases agree with TRBD1. The junction had 10 bases not matched to a gene; V was cut back by 4 bases and J by 9 bases. The germline V gene encodes CDR1 SGHRS and CDR2 YFSETQ. The CDR3 extends over 15 amino acids. CDR3 sequence: CASSTDTGASSPLHF. The CDR3 DNA is TGCGCCAGCAGCACGGATACAGGGGCCAGTTCACCCCTCCACTTT.

The rearrangement links TRBV6-4 to TRBJ2-7; unclear D gene. Deletions cut 9 bases from V and 9 bases from J, with 6 bases between. This CDR3 region has 8 residues. The V gene's germline CDR1 is MRHNA and CDR2 SNTAGT. CDR3 region: CARPRQYF. The CDR3 DNA sequence: TGTGCCAGACCTCGGCAGTACTTC.

The chain links TRBV7-4 to TRBJ2-5, with TRBD2 identical over 7 bases. CDR1 SGHVT and CDR2 SQSDAQ come from the germline V gene. This CDR3 has 14 residues. J gave up 0 bases and V 8 bases, and 6 bases lay outside the gene matches. CDR3 region: CASHLTSDQETQYF. The CDR3, as DNA: TGTGCCAGCCATCTTACTAGCGACCAAGAGACCCAGTACTTC. The entire variable domain, with the rest obtained from reference TRBV7-4 and TRBJ2-5, is as follows: GAGVSQSPRYKVAKRGRDVALRCDSISGHVTLYWYRQTLGQGSEVLTYSQSDAQRDKSGRPSGRFSAERPERSVSTLKIQRTEQGDSAVYLCASHLTSDQETQYFGPGTRLLVL.

The CDR3 coding sequence is TGTGCCAGCAGCTGGTCTGGAACGGGGGCAGATACGCAGTATTTT. The encoded protein is CASSWSGTGADTQYF. The rearrangement joins TRBV7-9 to TRBJ2-3, with D tentatively TRBD2 (6 bases). This CDR3 has 15 amino acids. CDR1 is SEHNR and CDR2 is FQNEAQ in the germline V gene (reference sequence). With 4 bases removed from V and 4 bases from J, the gap between germline ends came to 15 bases.

The chain links TRBV2 to TRBJ2-5; 12 nucleotides align to TRBD1. Germline V gene lookup returns CDR1 SNHLY and CDR2 FYNNEI. After removal of 8 bases from V and 5 bases from J, the junction contained 9 bases not matched to a gene. The CDR3 contains 15 residues. The CDR3 DNA reads as TGTGCCAGCGTTCCCGGGACAGGGGGCGAGGAGACCCAGTACTTC. This translates into CASVPGTGGEETQYF. Full variable domain (rest looked up from reference TRBV2 and TRBJ2-5): EPEVTQTPSHQVTQMGQEVILRCVPISNHLYFYWYRQILGQKVEFLVSFYNNEISEKSEIFDDQFSVERPDGSNFTLKIRSTKLEDSAMYFCASVPGTGGEETQYFGPGTRLLVL.

The rearrangement uses TRBV19 and TRBJ1-1, with D unclear. The V gene's germline CDR1 is LNHDA and CDR2 SQIVND (reference sequence). This CDR3 comprises 13 residues. Trimming took off 5 bases at V and 5 bases at J, with 12 bases between the two ends. The CDR3 DNA is TGTGCCAGTAGTGCCACGACGGTGACTGAAGCTTTCTTT. Translating it yields CASSATTVTEAFF.

The V call is TRBV4-2, the J call TRBJ2-1; 9 bases match TRBD2. The germline CDR1 and CDR2 sequences are LGHNA and YNFKEQ. This CDR3 spans 16 amino acids. V was clipped by 1 base and J by 9 bases; unmatched bases: 10. CDR3 DNA: TGTGCCAGCAGCCAAGGTTTGAGCGGGGGGTACGGTGAGCAGTTCTTC. It codes for CASSQGLSGGYGEQFF.

This chain uses TRBV9 with TRBJ2-1; D call uncertain. V was pared by 0 bases and J by 8 bases, with 6 bases between. The CDR3 totals 12 residues. The V gene's germline CDR1 is SGDLS and CDR2 YYNGEE. The CDR3: CASSVGTYEQFF. CDR3 DNA sequence: TGTGCCAGCAGCGTAGGCACGTATGAGCAGTTCTTC.

This clonotype was recorded only once. The J gene is TRBJ2-7, the V gene TRBV5-1; 8 bases map to TRBD1. The CDR3 runs 16 residues. Germline V lookup: CDR1 SGHRS, CDR2 YFSETQ. V shed 5 bases, J shed 3 bases, and the junction held 13 bases outside the gene matches. The chain's CDR3 is CASSLNPGTGFYEQYF. The DNA of the CDR3 is TGCGCCAGCAGTCTGAACCCCGGGACAGGTTTCTACGAGCAGTACTTC. Together with reference TRBV5-1 and TRBJ2-7, the CDR3 gives the full variable domain: KAGVTQTPRYLIKTRGQQVTLSCSPISGHRSVSWYQQTPGQGLQFLFEYFSETQRNKGNFPGRFSGRQFSNSRSEMNVSTLELGDSALYLCASSLNPGTGFYEQYFGPGTRLTVT.

This clonotype came up a few times. The V gene is TRBV27, the J gene TRBJ2-7; 7 positions agree with TRBD2. Germline V gene lookup returns CDR1 MNHEY and CDR2 SMNVEV (reference sequence). Trimming at V came to 4 bases and at J to 1 base, leaving 7 bases not matched to a gene. CDR3 length: 15 amino acids. CDR3 sequence: CASSSGPGGSYEQYF. The CDR3 DNA is TGTGCCAGCAGTTCCGGCCCGGGAGGATCCTACGAGCAGTACTTC.

This clonotype was seen only a few times. The V and J genes are TRBV12-5 and TRBJ1-5; D is ambiguous. The CDR3 runs 13 residues. V gave up 10 bases and J gave up 8 bases, with 18 bases separating them. Germline values: CDR1 LGHNT, CDR2 FRNRAP. This CDR3 reads CATVSMWQEPQHF. The CDR3 coding sequence is TGTGCTACAGTAAGTATGTGGCAGGAGCCCCAGCATTTT.

This chain connects TRBV6-1 to TRBJ1-1, with D tentatively TRBD1 (6 bases). The CDR3 extends over 12 amino acids. CDR1 MNHNS and CDR2 SASEGT come from the germline V gene. V lost 5 bases, J lost 11 bases, and 15 bases lay in between. The CDR3 reads CASSITGTRAFF. The CDR3 nucleotides are TGTGCCAGCAGTATAACCGGGACACGGGCTTTCTTT.

This clonotype has only a few counts. This rearrangement joins TRBV4-1 to TRBJ1-1; D possibly corresponds to TRBD1 (5 bases). Trimming took 1 base from V and 0 from J, leaving 15 bases between them. Germline-derived CDR1 and CDR2 are MGHRA and YSYEKL. The CDR3 is 17 residues long. CDR3 nucleotides: TGCGCCAGCAGCCAAGGAAGACAGCCGAATTTGAACACTGAAGCTTTCTTT. Its protein is CASSQGRQPNLNTEAFF.

The CDR3 sequence is CASSFPGPGGNQPQHF. The CDR3 nucleotides are TGTGCCAGCAGCTTCCCGGGCCCCGGGGGCAATCAGCCCCAGCATTTT. J is TRBJ1-5 and V is TRBV7-2; no definite D call. This CDR3 is built from 16 residues. The V end lost 3 bases, the J end lost 2 bases, and 14 bases lay between the germline ends. From germline, CDR1 is SGHTA and CDR2 FQGNSA. The full variable domain, in which reference TRBV7-2 and TRBJ1-5 provide the parts outside the CDR3, is GAGVSQSPSNKVTEKGKDVELRCDPISGHTALYWYRQSLGQGLEFLIYFQGNSAPDKSGLPSDRFSAERTGGSVSTLTIQRTQQEDSAVYLCASSFPGPGGNQPQHFGDGTRLSIL.